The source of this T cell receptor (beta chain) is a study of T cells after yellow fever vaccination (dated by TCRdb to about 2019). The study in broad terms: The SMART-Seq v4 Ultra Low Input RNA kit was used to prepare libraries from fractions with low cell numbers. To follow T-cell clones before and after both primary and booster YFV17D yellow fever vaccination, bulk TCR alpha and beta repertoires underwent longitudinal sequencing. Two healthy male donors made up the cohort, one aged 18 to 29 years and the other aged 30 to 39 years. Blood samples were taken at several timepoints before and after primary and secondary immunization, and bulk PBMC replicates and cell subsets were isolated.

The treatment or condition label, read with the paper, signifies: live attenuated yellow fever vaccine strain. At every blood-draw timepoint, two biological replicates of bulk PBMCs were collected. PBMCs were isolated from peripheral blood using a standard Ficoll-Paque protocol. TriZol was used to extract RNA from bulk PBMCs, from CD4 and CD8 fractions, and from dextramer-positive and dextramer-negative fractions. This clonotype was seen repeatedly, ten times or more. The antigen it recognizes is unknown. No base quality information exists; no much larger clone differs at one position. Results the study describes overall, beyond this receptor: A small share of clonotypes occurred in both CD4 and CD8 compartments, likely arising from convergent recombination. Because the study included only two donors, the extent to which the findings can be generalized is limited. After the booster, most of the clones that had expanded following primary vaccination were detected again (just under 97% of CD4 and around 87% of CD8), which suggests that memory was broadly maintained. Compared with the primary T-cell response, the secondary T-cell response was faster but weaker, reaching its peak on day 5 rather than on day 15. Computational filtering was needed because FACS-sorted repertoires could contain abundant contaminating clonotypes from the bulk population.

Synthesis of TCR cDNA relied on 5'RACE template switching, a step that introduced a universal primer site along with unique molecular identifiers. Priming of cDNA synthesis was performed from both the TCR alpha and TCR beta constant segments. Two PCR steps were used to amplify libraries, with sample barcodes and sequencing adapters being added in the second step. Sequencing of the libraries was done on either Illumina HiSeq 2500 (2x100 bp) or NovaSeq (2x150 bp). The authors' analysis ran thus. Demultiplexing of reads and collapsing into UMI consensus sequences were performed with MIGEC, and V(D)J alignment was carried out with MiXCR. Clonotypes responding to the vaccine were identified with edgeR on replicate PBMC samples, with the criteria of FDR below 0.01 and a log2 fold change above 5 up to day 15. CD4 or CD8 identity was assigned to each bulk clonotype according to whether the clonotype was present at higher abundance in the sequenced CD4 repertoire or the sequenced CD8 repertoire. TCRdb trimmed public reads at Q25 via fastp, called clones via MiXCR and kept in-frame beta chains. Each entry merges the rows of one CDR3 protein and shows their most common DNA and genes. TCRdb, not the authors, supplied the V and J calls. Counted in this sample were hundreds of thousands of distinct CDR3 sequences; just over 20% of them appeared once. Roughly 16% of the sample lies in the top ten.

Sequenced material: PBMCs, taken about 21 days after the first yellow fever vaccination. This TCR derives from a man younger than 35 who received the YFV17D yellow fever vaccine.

Here is the DNA: TGTGCCAGCAGTTACGGACTAGGCTATGAGCAGTTCTTC. Translated, it gives CASSYGLGYEQFF. The chain links TRBV6-5 with TRBJ2-1; TRBD2 fits 7 bases in the junction. Trimming removed 2 bases from V and 8 bases from J; the gene matches leave 3 bases unexplained. The germline V gene gives CDR1 as MNHEY and CDR2 as SVGAGI. Spanning cysteine to phenylalanine, the CDR3 consists of 13 amino acids. Only CDR3 DNA is held: 39 bases, read in frame from base 1.